These 26 T cell receptor beta chains came from one sample sequenced in a study of cytomegalovirus exposure and HLA in healthy donors. Both 60 Vbeta primers and 13 Jbeta primers went into the PCR. Libraries were prepared by immunoSEQ multiplex PCR; TCRdb keeps only in-frame clonotypes and omits some of them. The sample includes tens of thousands of clones. The sample taken for sequencing was PBMCs. The receptor set was obtained from a woman aged 40 to 50 in good health and CMV-seronegative.

The V gene is TRBV2, the J gene TRBJ1-4, with a weak D call TRBD1 (5 bases). Germline CDR1 and CDR2: SNHLY and FYNNEI. CDR3 length: 13 residues. V shed 2 bases and J shed 7 bases, with 8 bases lying between them. CDR3 sequence (DNA): TGTGCCAGCAGTGAACAGGGCAGTGAAAAACTGTTTTTT. This encodes CASSEQGSEKLFF.

The V gene is TRBV30, the J gene TRBJ1-1, with D perhaps TRBD1 (5 bases). Trimming pared 0 bases from V and 7 bases from J, leaving 9 bases between. CDR3 length: 12 amino acids. Per germline, CDR1 GTSNPN and CDR2 SVGIG (reference sequence). CDR3 sequence reads: CAWSVGRVEAFF. CDR3 nucleotides: TGTGCCTGGAGTGTGGGCAGGGTTGAAGCTTTCTTT.

This chain uses TRBV30 with TRBJ1-2; 8 positions agree with TRBD1. The V gene's germline CDR1 is GTSNPN and CDR2 SVGIG (reference sequence). The CDR3 extends over 14 amino acids. Trimming removed 4 bases from V and 1 base from J; junction bases left unmatched: 5. The CDR3 loop reads CAWIDRGRNYGYTF. As DNA, the CDR3 is TGTGCCTGGATTGACAGGGGCCGTAACTATGGCTACACCTTC.

The J gene is TRBJ1-5, the V gene TRBV19; D is unresolved. CDR3 length: 13 amino acids. V dropped 5 bases and J dropped 0 bases, with 5 bases sitting between them. Germline CDR1 reads LNHDA; CDR2 reads SQIVND (reference sequence). CDR3 bases: TGTGCCAGTAGTCAGGATAGCAATCAGCCCCAGCATTTT. This gives the protein CASSQDSNQPQHF.

The rearrangement uses TRBV25-1 and TRBJ1-6, with 9 bases fitting TRBD1. Unmatched junction bases numbered 7, after V lost 5 bases and J lost 5 bases. CDR3 size: 16 residues. Germline V CDR1 and CDR2: MGHDK, SYGVNS. CDR3 nucleotide sequence: TGTGCCAGCAGTCCCCCAGGGACAGGGCATAATTCACCCCTCCACTTT. Translation: CASSPPGTGHNSPLHF. The whole variable domain, filled in from reference TRBV25-1 and TRBJ1-6, reads EADIYQTPRYLVIGTGKKITLECSQTMGHDKMYWYQQDPGMELHLIHYSYGVNSTEKGDLSSESTVSRIRTEHFPLTLESARPSHTSQYLCASSPPGTGHNSPLHFGNGTRLTVT.

The chain employs TRBV5-1 and TRBJ2-5; tentative D call: TRBD1 (8 bases). Germline V lookup: CDR1 SGHRS, CDR2 YFSETQ. The germline V and J ends were trimmed by 5 bases and 8 bases, with 16 bases remaining between them. There are 13 residues in the CDR3. The CDR3 bases are TGCGCCAGCAGTCCGGACAGGGAGGGAACCCAGTACTTC. It specifies CASSPDREGTQYF.

This chain links TRBV29-1 with TRBJ2-3; D is perhaps TRBD2 (5 bases). The ends were cut back, 0 bases at V and 0 bases at J, with 10 bases in the middle. There are 15 residues in the CDR3. Germline-derived CDR1 and CDR2 are SQVTM and ANQGSEA. This CDR3 is CSVEDGRGSTDTQYF. CDR3 DNA: TGCAGCGTTGAAGATGGCCGGGGTAGCACAGATACGCAGTATTTT.

A word on this clone: Germline and junction disagree at one end, which may indicate a read error. V usage is TRBV19 and J usage is TRBJ1-2, with TRBD1 as a possible D gene (6 bases). The CDR3 consists of 16 residues. The germline V gene has CDR1 LNHDA and CDR2 SQIVND (reference sequence). The CDR3 protein is CTSRTPRAGELYGYTF. The CDR3 DNA sequence: TGTACCAGTAGAACACCTAGGGCAGGGGAGCTCTATGGCTACACCTTC. The full variable domain, completed using reference TRBV19 and TRBJ1-2, is DGGITQSPKYLFRKEGQNVTLSCEQNLNHDAMYWYRQDPGQGLRLIYYSQIVNDFQKGDIAEGYSVSREKKESFPLTVTSAQKNPTAFYLCTSRTPRAGELYGYTFGSGTRLTVV.

The rearrangement links TRBV7-8 to TRBJ1-4; D is undetermined. Trimming left V 2 bases short and J 7 bases short, with 11 bases between. CDR3 size: 14 residues. The germline V gene encodes CDR1 SGHVS and CDR2 FQNEAQ. The CDR3 sequence: CASSLSGGSEKLFF. The DNA of the CDR3 is TGTGCCAGCAGCTTATCAGGAGGAAGTGAAAAACTGTTTTTT.

The DNA of the CDR3 is TGTGCCACCAGCAGAGGAGGGTTAGCGGGAGGGCCTGGTGAGACCCAGTACTTC. Translated: CATSRGGLAGGPGETQYF. The chain couples TRBV15 to TRBJ2-5; 11 bases map to TRBD2. CDR1 and CDR2 (germline): LNHNV, YYDKDF (reference sequence). This CDR3 has 18 amino acids. With V trimmed by 1 base and J by 5 bases, 12 bases remained unmatched.

The rearrangement uses TRBV25-1 and TRBJ1-5; TRBD1 matches 9 bases. J lost 5 bases, V lost 5 bases, and 7 bases had no gene match. The CDR3 has 15 amino acids. In germline, CDR1 is MGHDK, CDR2 SYGVNS. The CDR3 is CASSWGTGNDQPQHF. The CDR3 DNA reads TGTGCCAGCAGTTGGGGGACAGGGAACGATCAGCCCCAGCATTTT.

The rearrangement links TRBV19 to TRBJ1-1, with 9 bases identical to TRBD1. With V trimmed by 2 bases and J by 6 bases, 13 bases remained unmatched. This CDR3 has 17 residues. Per germline, CDR1 LNHDA and CDR2 SQIVND (reference sequence). CDR3 nucleotides: TGTGCCAGTAGTATATACCGGGTCCGGGACAGGGACCCTGAAGCTTTCTTT. It is translated as CASSIYRVRDRDPEAFF.

V is TRBV7-9 and J is TRBJ2-1, with 10 bases aligning to TRBD2. The CDR3 contains 16 residues. CDR1 SEHNR and CDR2 FQNEAQ come from the germline V gene (reference sequence). With V trimmed by 6 bases and J by 4 bases, 9 bases remained unmatched. CDR3 in amino acids: CASSSPLAGEYNEQFF. In DNA, the CDR3 is TGTGCCAGCAGTTCCCCCCTAGCGGGAGAATACAATGAGCAGTTCTTC.

The genes are TRBV10-3 and TRBJ2-3; D is possibly TRBD2 (6 bases). Trimming cost V 2 bases and J 0 bases, with 21 bases left between them. CDR3 length: 19 residues. Germline V gene sequence: CDR1 ENHRY, CDR2 SYGVKD. The CDR3 reads CAISERIASASTSTDTQYF. CDR3 nucleotide sequence: TGTGCCATCAGTGAGAGAATAGCTAGCGCGAGTACTAGCACAGATACGCAGTATTTT.

The genes are TRBV20-1 and TRBJ2-5; no definite D call. The CDR3 sequence is 11 residues long. The V and J ends lost 2 bases and 5 bases respectively, with 6 bases between them. Germline CDR1 and CDR2: DFQATT and SNEGSKA (reference sequence). CDR3 in DNA: TGCAGTGCTAGATTGGGCGAGACCCAGTACTTC. Translated: CSARLGETQYF.

CDR3 residues: CASSYSGTDNSPLHF. The CDR3, as DNA: TGTGCCAGCAGTTACTCAGGGACAGATAATTCACCCCTCCACTTT. The V call is TRBV6-5, the J call TRBJ1-6, with 7 bases lining up with TRBD1. J gave up 5 bases and V 0 bases, and 1 base lay outside the gene matches. CDR3 length: 15 residues. Looked up from germline, CDR1 is MNHEY and CDR2 is SVGAGI.

CDR3 bases: TGTGCCAGCAGTTTATGGGCCGGGATTGGCTACACCTTC. Residues: CASSLWAGIGYTF. The chain carries TRBV28 and TRBJ1-2, with no clear D. CDR3 length: 13 amino acids. Per germline, CDR1 MDHEN and CDR2 SYDVKM. The V and J ends lost 0 bases and 7 bases respectively, with 9 bases between them.

V usage is TRBV15 and J usage is TRBJ2-2; 14 nucleotides line up with TRBD2. V lost 0 bases to trimming and J lost 3 bases; unmatched junction nucleotides: 3. CDR3 length: 18 residues. Germline CDR1 reads LNHNV; CDR2 reads YYDKDF (reference sequence). In nucleotides, the CDR3 is TGTGCCACCAGCAGAGATGGGACTAGCGGGAGTGACACCGGGGAGCTGTTTTTT. This sequence encodes CATSRDGTSGSDTGELFF.

The chain links TRBV4-3 to TRBJ2-5; 14 bases map to TRBD2. CDR1 and CDR2 (germline): LGHNA, YSLEER. The CDR3 is made up of 18 amino acids. Trimming removed 4 bases from V and 10 bases from J; junction bases left unmatched: 17. The CDR3 coding sequence is TGCGCCAGCAGCCCTGGACTAGCGGGAGGAAGTTTCCGCAAGATCCAGTACTTC. Translated, it gives CASSPGLAGGSFRKIQYF.

V and J are TRBV19 and TRBJ2-7; tentatively, D is TRBD2 (5 bases). The CDR3 loop spans 15 amino acids. V was shortened by 4 bases and J by 7 bases, with 20 bases between the two germline ends. CDR1 LNHDA and CDR2 SQIVND come from the germline V gene (reference sequence). In DNA, the CDR3 is TGTGCCAGTAGTAGACCGGGGTCCCCGGAGAAGGAGCAGTACTTC. It encodes CASSRPGSPEKEQYF.

V is TRBV19 and J is TRBJ1-6; TRBD1 is a possible D gene (5 bases). Germline CDR1 and CDR2: LNHDA and SQIVND (reference sequence). This CDR3 comprises 15 residues. Trimming cost V 6 bases and J 0 bases, with 9 bases left between them. CDR3 sequence reads: CASRGESSYNSPLHF. The DNA for the CDR3 is TGTGCCAGTAGAGGGGAAAGCTCCTATAATTCACCCCTCCACTTT.

CDR3 region: CASSLVIAGAYEQYF. The CDR3, as DNA: TGCGCCAGCAGCTTGGTAATAGCTGGCGCCTACGAGCAGTACTTC. This chain connects TRBV5-1 to TRBJ2-7; D gene uncertain. Germline CDR1 reads SGHRS; CDR2 reads YFSETQ. This CDR3 is built from 15 residues. Trimming took off 0 bases at V and 2 bases at J, with 12 bases between the two ends.

The V and J genes are TRBV6-5 and TRBJ1-1; D not resolved. Germline CDR1 MNHEY, CDR2 SVGAGI. Trimming stripped 0 bases from V and 0 bases from J, with 5 bases between. The CDR3 spans 14 residues. CDR3 region: CASSYSGVNTEAFF. Written as DNA, the CDR3 is TGTGCCAGCAGTTACTCGGGAGTGAACACTGAAGCTTTCTTT.

The gene calls are TRBV9 and TRBJ1-4, with 7 bases matching TRBD1. Germline values: CDR1 SGDLS, CDR2 YYNGEE. With 5 bases clipped from V and 4 bases from J, the junction kept 8 bases outside the gene matches. This CDR3 has 15 amino acids. The CDR3 is CASSSGQPDNEKLFF. CDR3 DNA: TGTGCCAGCAGTTCGGGACAGCCGGATAATGAAAAACTGTTTTTT. The variable domain in full, completed from reference TRBV9 and TRBJ1-4, reads DSGVTQTPKHLITATGQRVTLRCSPRSGDLSVYWYQQSLDQGLQFLIQYYNGEERAKGNILERFSAQQFPDLHSELNLSSLELGDSALYFCASSSGQPDNEKLFFGSGTQLSVL.

CDR3 coding DNA: TGTGCCAGTAGTATCGGGATGCGACAGGAGAACACTGAAGCTTTCTTT. It encodes CASSIGMRQENTEAFF. The chain uses TRBV19 and TRBJ1-1; D is possibly TRBD1 (6 bases). CDR3 length: 16 amino acids. Trimming removed 3 bases from V and 1 base from J, with 15 bases in between. Looked up from germline, CDR1 is LNHDA and CDR2 is SQIVND (reference sequence).

The gene calls are TRBV7-2 and TRBJ2-7, with D perhaps matching TRBD2 (6 bases). Trimming left V 1 base short and J 7 bases short, with 14 bases between. The CDR3 runs to 14 residues. Germline V gene data show CDR1 as SGHTA and CDR2 as FQGNSA. DNA of the CDR3: TGTGCCAGCAGCTTAGGGAGGGACCGTCGGGAGCAGTACTTC. Amino acid sequence: CASSLGRDRREQYF.